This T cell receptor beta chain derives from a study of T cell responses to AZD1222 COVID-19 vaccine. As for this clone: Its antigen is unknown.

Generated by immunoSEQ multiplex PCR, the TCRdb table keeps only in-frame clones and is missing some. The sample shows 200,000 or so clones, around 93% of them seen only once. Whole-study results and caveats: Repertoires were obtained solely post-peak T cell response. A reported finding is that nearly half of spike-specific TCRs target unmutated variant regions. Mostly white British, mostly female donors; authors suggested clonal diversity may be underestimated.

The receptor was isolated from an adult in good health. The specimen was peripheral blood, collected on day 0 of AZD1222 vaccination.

The CDR3 DNA is TGTGCCAGCAGTCCTATTGGAGTCATGGGCAATCAGCCCCAGCATTTT. It specifies CASSPIGVMGNQPQHF. V usage is TRBV28 and J usage is TRBJ1-5; D remains unclear. The CDR3 contains 16 residues. Germline V gives CDR1 MDHEN, CDR2 SYDVKM. Trimming pared 5 bases from V and 2 bases from J, leaving 16 bases between. The whole variable domain, filled in from reference TRBV28 and TRBJ1-5, reads DVKVTQSSRYLVKRTGEKVFLECVQDMDHENMFWYRQDPGLGLRLIYFSYDVKMKEKGDIPEGYSVSREKKERFSLILESASTNQTSMYLCASSPIGVMGNQPQHFGDGTRLSIL.